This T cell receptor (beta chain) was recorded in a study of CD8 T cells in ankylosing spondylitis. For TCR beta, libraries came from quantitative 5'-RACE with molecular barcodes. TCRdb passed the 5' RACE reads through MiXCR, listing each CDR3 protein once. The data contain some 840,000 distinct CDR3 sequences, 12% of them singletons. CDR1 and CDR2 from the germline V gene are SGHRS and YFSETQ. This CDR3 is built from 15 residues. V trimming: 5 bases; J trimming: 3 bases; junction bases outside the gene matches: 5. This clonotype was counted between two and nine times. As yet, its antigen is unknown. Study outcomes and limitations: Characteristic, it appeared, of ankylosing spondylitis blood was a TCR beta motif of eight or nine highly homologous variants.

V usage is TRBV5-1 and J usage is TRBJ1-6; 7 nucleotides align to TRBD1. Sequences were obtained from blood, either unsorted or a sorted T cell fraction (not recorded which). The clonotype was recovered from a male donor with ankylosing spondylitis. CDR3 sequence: CASRFGTDYNSPLHF. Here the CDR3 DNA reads TGCGCCAGCAGGTTCGGGACAGACTATAATTCACCCCTCCACTTT.